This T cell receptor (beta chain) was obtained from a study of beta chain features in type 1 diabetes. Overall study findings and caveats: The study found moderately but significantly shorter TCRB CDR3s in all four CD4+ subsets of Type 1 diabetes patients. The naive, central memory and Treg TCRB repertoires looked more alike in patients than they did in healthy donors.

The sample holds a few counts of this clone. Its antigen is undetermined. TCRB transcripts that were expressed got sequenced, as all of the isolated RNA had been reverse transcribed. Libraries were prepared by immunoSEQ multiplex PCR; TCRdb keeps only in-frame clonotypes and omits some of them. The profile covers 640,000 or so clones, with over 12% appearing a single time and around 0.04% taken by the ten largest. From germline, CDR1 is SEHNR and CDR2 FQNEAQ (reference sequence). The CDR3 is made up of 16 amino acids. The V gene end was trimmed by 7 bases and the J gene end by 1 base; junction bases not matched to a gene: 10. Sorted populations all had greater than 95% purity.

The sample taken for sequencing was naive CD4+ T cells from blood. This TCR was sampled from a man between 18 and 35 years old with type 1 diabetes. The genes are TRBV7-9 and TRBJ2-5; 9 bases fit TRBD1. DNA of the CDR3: TGTGCCAGCATCTTCGGGGACAGGGATTTCCAAGAGACCCAGTACTTC. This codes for CASIFGDRDFQETQYF.